A single sample gave rise to the 3 T cell receptor beta chains below, sequenced in a study of T cells after yellow fever vaccination. TCRdb itself ran the 5' RACE reads through MiXCR, one entry per CDR3 protein. The data contain a few hundred thousand distinct CDR3 sequences, almost 4% of them seen just once; the ten biggest clones take up less than 25%. The source was PBMCs, collected 5 days after the yellow fever booster vaccination. The receptors come from a man aged 18 to 30 who received the YFV17D yellow fever vaccine.

The chain combines TRBV19 with TRBJ2-1; the D call may be TRBD1 or TRBD2 (6 bases each). Trimming left V 2 bases short and J 3 bases short, with 11 bases between. The germline CDR1 and CDR2 sequences are LNHDA and SQIVND (reference sequence). CDR3 length: 15 amino acids. The CDR3 DNA reads as TGTGCCAGTAGTATACAGGAGGGGGTCTACAATGAGCAGTTCTTC. It codes for CASSIQEGVYNEQFF.

This clonotype was seen many times. V usage is TRBV10-3 and J usage is TRBJ2-4, with D possibly TRBD2 on 6 matching bases. The CDR3 runs to 11 residues. Germline loops: CDR1 ENHRY, CDR2 SYGVKD. This CDR3 is CAGRGKNIQYF. CDR3 DNA: TGTGCAGGCCGGGGGAAAAACATTCAGTACTTC.

V gene TRBV12-3 or TRBV12-4 combines with J gene TRBJ1-5; D gene ambiguous. This CDR3 has 14 amino acids. The V end was cut by 6 bases, the J end by 4 bases, with 13 bases between. The CDR3 sequence: CASRYGRMNQPQHF. The CDR3 DNA is TGTGCCAGCAGATATGGACGTATGAATCAGCCCCAGCATTTT.